The 20 T cell receptor beta chains presented below share a single source sample, sequenced in a study of T cells of healthy individuals. One entry per CDR3 protein, called by TCRdb with MiXCR from the 5' RACE reads. The sample has 35,000 to 45,000 distinct CDR3 sequences, around 4.5% seen once; the top ten hold less than 9.5%. The source is a human donor in good health.

In its sample, this clonotype was seen a few times. This chain connects TRBV6-6 to TRBJ1-2, with TRBD1 as a possible D gene (5 bases). The CDR3 is 16 residues long. Germline V CDR1 and CDR2: MNHNY, SVGAGI (reference sequence). The V gene lost 5 bases and the J gene lost 0 bases, with 16 bases spanning the gap. CDR3 protein: CASSLDGGTANYGYTF. The DNA of the CDR3 is TGTGCCAGCAGTCTCGACGGGGGAACGGCTAACTATGGCTACACCTTC.

This clonotype was counted only a few times. A much larger clone differs by one base, so this may be a read error. This chain uses TRBV4-1 with TRBJ2-3, with 7 bases that match TRBD2. Germline CDR1 and CDR2: MGHRA and YSYEKL. This CDR3 region has 20 residues. V shed 2 bases, J shed 2 bases, and the junction held 19 bases outside the gene matches. The CDR3, as DNA: TGCGCCAGCAGCCAACTTGGACTAGTGGGGCGCTCTGATGACACAGATACGCAGTATTTT. Translated, it gives CASSQLGLVGRSDDTDTQYF.

V gene TRBV5-1 combines with J gene TRBJ2-7, with D uncertain. This CDR3 comprises 11 residues. The V gene's germline CDR1 is SGHRS and CDR2 YFSETQ. Trimming stripped 4 bases from V and 0 bases from J, with 2 bases between. This chain's CDR3 is CASSNSYEQYF. Written as DNA, the CDR3 is TGCGCCAGCAGCAACTCCTACGAGCAGTACTTC. The full variable domain, rest sourced from reference TRBV5-1 and TRBJ2-7, is KAGVTQTPRYLIKTRGQQVTLSCSPISGHRSVSWYQQTPGQGLQFLFEYFSETQRNKGNFPGRFSGRQFSNSRSEMNVSTLELGDSALYLCASSNSYEQYFGPGTRLTVT.

This clonotype was counted many times. V gene TRBV24-1 combines with J gene TRBJ2-3; no clear D gene. The germline V and J ends were trimmed by 3 bases and 0 bases, with 9 bases remaining between them. This CDR3 has 15 amino acids. The germline V gene encodes CDR1 KGHDR and CDR2 SFDVKD. Written as DNA, the CDR3 is TGTGCCACCAGTGATACGGTAGGGAGCACAGATACGCAGTATTTT. Residues: CATSDTVGSTDTQYF.

This clonotype was picked up many times. V is TRBV6-5 and J is TRBJ2-1; D could derive from TRBD1 or TRBD2 (9 bases each). The CDR3 spans 17 residues. Trimming removed 4 bases from V and 10 bases from J, with 26 bases in between. Germline lookup yields CDR1 MNHEY and CDR2 SVGAGI. CDR3 DNA: TGTGCCAGCAGTTTCGGGACAGGGCCGGGACTAGCATGGGAGCAGTTCTTC. Translation: CASSFGTGPGLAWEQFF.

The table lists this clonotype with many counts. The rearrangement joins TRBV24-1 to TRBJ1-1, with unresolved D. Germline CDR1 is KGHDR and CDR2 is SFDVKD. The CDR3 runs to 13 residues. V was pared by 3 bases and J by 7 bases, with 11 bases between. As DNA, the CDR3 is TGTGCCACCAGTGATCCCCCGGATGATGAAGCTTTCTTT. Translating gives CATSDPPDDEAFF.

The J gene is TRBJ2-7, the V gene TRBV19; TRBD1 matches at 10 bases. This CDR3 region has 14 residues. Germline V CDR1 and CDR2: LNHDA, SQIVND (reference sequence). With V trimmed by 9 bases and J by 4 bases, 9 bases remained unmatched. The CDR3 here is CASATGTGEYEQYF. The CDR3 nucleotides are TGTGCCAGCGCGACCGGGACAGGGGAATACGAGCAGTACTTC. Based on the CDR3 plus reference TRBV19 and TRBJ2-7, the full variable domain is DGGITQSPKYLFRKEGQNVTLSCEQNLNHDAMYWYRQDPGQGLRLIYYSQIVNDFQKGDIAEGYSVSREKKESFPLTVTSAQKNPTAFYLCASATGTGEYEQYFGPGTRLTVT.

This clonotype was counted a few times. The V and J genes are TRBV30 and TRBJ1-5; a possible D gene is TRBD1 (6 bases). The ends were cut back, 3 bases at V and 2 bases at J, with 11 bases in the middle. CDR1 and CDR2 (germline): GTSNPN, SVGIG (reference sequence). The CDR3 covers 14 residues. DNA for the CDR3: TGTGCCTGGAGCAGGTCAGGGGGCAATCAGCCCCAGCATTTT. This codes for CAWSRSGGNQPQHF. The whole variable domain, remainder taken from reference TRBV30 and TRBJ1-5, is SQTIHQWPATLVQPVGSPLSLECTVEGTSNPNLYWYRQAAGRGLQLLFYSVGIGQISSEVPQNLSASRPQDRQFILSSKKLLLSDSGFYLCAWSRSGGNQPQHFGDGTRLSIL.

In this sample, this clonotype turned up many times. The V call is TRBV6-1, the J call TRBJ2-5; D is possibly TRBD1 (6 bases). Germline CDR1 is MNHNS and CDR2 is SASEGT. The CDR3 covers 15 residues. V gave up 0 bases and J gave up 7 bases, with 15 bases separating them. CDR3 protein: CASSEAAGAAWTQYF. The CDR3 coding sequence is TGTGCCAGCAGTGAAGCTGCAGGGGCCGCATGGACCCAGTACTTC.

This clonotype was found many times. CDR3 loop: CASSLAAGMAQPQHF. DNA of the CDR3: TGTGCCAGCAGTTTAGCGGCCGGGATGGCTCAGCCCCAGCATTTT. The chain combines TRBV12-3 or TRBV12-4 with TRBJ1-5; D is undetermined. With 0 bases removed from V and 6 bases from J, the gap between germline ends came to 12 bases. The CDR3 extends over 15 amino acids.

This clonotype has at least ten counts. The J gene is TRBJ1-2, the V gene TRBV7-2; maybe TRBD1 (6 bases). The CDR3 totals 14 residues. The V gene's germline CDR1 is SGHTA and CDR2 FQGNSA. Trimming took 6 bases from V and 0 from J, leaving 11 bases between them. CDR3 amino acids: CASRSGQTNYGYTF. The CDR3 nucleotides are TGTGCCAGCAGGTCAGGACAGACTAACTATGGCTACACCTTC.

This clonotype was counted ten times or more. This sequence joins TRBV29-1 and TRBJ1-5; 7 bases are a match to TRBD1. Germline V gene data show CDR1 as SQVTM and CDR2 as ANQGSEA. The length of the CDR3 is 12 residues. V was pared by 4 bases and J by 8 bases, with 5 bases of the junction left unmatched. This chain's CDR3 is CSVGAGGEPQHF. CDR3 nucleotide sequence: TGCAGCGTTGGGGCAGGGGGGGAGCCCCAGCATTTT. Full variable domain (rest looked up from reference TRBV29-1 and TRBJ1-5): SAVISQKPSRDICQRGTSLTIQCQVDSQVTMMFWYRQQPGQSLTLIATANQGSEATYESGFVIDKFPISRPNLTFSTLTVSNMSPEDSSIYLCSVGAGGEPQHFGDGTRLSIL.

This clonotype has a count of ten or more. This sequence joins TRBV2 and TRBJ2-1; 7 bases fit TRBD2. V was pared by 6 bases and J by 9 bases, with 5 bases of the junction left unmatched. CDR3 length: 12 residues. CDR1 is SNHLY and CDR2 is FYNNEI in the germline V gene. The CDR3 region is CASRLWEGEQFF. CDR3 DNA sequence: TGTGCCAGCAGACTTTGGGAGGGTGAGCAGTTCTTC.

This clonotype was recorded many times. The J gene is TRBJ2-1, the V gene TRBV20-1; D is undetermined. This CDR3 region has 12 residues. Germline assignment: CDR1 DFQATT and CDR2 SNEGSKA (reference sequence). V was cut by 3 bases and J by 9 bases, with 12 bases left in between. The DNA for the CDR3 is TGCAGTGCTAGTCGGCAGTTCGGTGAGCAGTTCTTC. Its protein is CSASRQFGEQFF.

This clonotype showed up many times. This chain joins TRBV7-8 and TRBJ2-2; possible D gene TRBD2, 7 bases. The V end was cut by 7 bases, the J end by 1 base, with 16 bases between. Looked up from germline, CDR1 is SGHVS and CDR2 is FQNEAQ. This CDR3 is built from 16 residues. CDR3 protein: CASNPGGHQNTGELFF. CDR3 in DNA: TGTGCCAGCAACCCCGGGGGGCACCAGAACACCGGGGAGCTGTTTTTT.

The chain carries TRBV24-1 and TRBJ2-1, with 10 bases aligning to TRBD1. CDR1 KGHDR and CDR2 SFDVKD come from the germline V gene. After removal of 4 bases from V and 6 bases from J, the junction contained 2 bases not matched to a gene. This CDR3 has 14 amino acids. The CDR3 loop is CATSDRDRGNEQFF. The CDR3 DNA reads TGTGCCACCAGTGACCGGGACAGGGGCAATGAGCAGTTCTTC.

In its sample, this clonotype was seen a few times. The rearrangement joins TRBV7-2 to TRBJ2-3; D ambiguous. Per germline, CDR1 SGHTA and CDR2 FQGNSA. With 4 bases removed from V and 5 bases from J, the gap between germline ends came to 7 bases. The CDR3 runs 12 residues. As DNA, the CDR3 is TGTGCCAGCAGCTGGGATAGAGATACGCAGTATTTT. This encodes CASSWDRDTQYF.

This clonotype has at least ten counts. The chain employs TRBV7-3 and TRBJ2-6; the match to TRBD1 covers 9 bases. CDR3 length: 22 residues. V shed 4 bases and J 1 base; nucleotides not matched to a gene: 20. Germline CDR1 and CDR2: SGHTA and FQGTGA. The CDR3 DNA reads TGTGCCAGCAGCTCGCGACCGGGACAGGGAAGGAGGTACTGGTCTGGGGCCAACGTCCTGACTTTC. It encodes CASSSRPGQGRRYWSGANVLTF.

This clonotype was seen ten or more times. This chain connects TRBV30 to TRBJ1-1; the D is unclear. The germline V gene encodes CDR1 GTSNPN and CDR2 SVGIG (reference sequence). CDR3 length: 15 amino acids. V dropped 0 bases and J dropped 0 bases, with 11 bases sitting between them. The CDR3 DNA reads as TGTGCCTGGAGTGTACTAAACATAGTGAACACTGAAGCTTTCTTT. This sequence encodes CAWSVLNIVNTEAFF.

For this clonotype: A read error may be the cause here, since a much bigger clone is one base away. This chain connects TRBV5-4 to TRBJ1-2; D ambiguous. Germline CDR1 is SGHNT and CDR2 is YYREEE (reference sequence). The CDR3 has 14 residues. The CDR3: CASSLWTANYGYNF. CDR3 DNA sequence: TGTGCCAGCAGCTTGTGGACTGCTAACTATGGCTACAACTTC.